The 29 T cell receptor beta chains presented below share a single source sample, sequenced in a study of beta chain features in type 1 diabetes. The isolated RNA, all of it, was reverse transcribed, so expressed TCRB transcripts were what got sequenced. The protocol was immunoSEQ multiplex PCR, while the TCRdb copy is restricted to in-frame clones and leaves out a portion. This sample has around 330,000 clones; 8% to 13% occur once, and the top ten carry approximately 0.016%. Sequenced input: naive CD4+ T cells from blood. All receptors derive from a woman aged 25-40 years in good health.

The chain couples TRBV2 to TRBJ1-5; D might be TRBD1 (5 bases). CDR3 size: 16 residues. Trimming cost V 9 bases and J 0 bases, with 18 bases left between them. CDR1 is SNHLY and CDR2 is FYNNEI in the germline V gene. Here the CDR3 reads CASGAVGSGSNQPQHF. The CDR3 DNA reads as TGTGCCAGTGGGGCGGTAGGGTCGGGTAGCAATCAGCCCCAGCATTTT.

The genes are TRBV30 and TRBJ2-2, with a weak D call TRBD2 (6 bases). CDR1 and CDR2 (germline): GTSNPN, SVGIG (reference sequence). The CDR3 spans 13 residues. Trimming took off 8 bases at V and 0 bases at J, with 10 bases between the two ends. CDR3 protein: CAHGTSNTGELFF. In DNA form, the CDR3 reads TGTGCCCACGGGACTTCGAACACCGGGGAGCTGTTTTTT.

The chain uses TRBV2 and TRBJ1-1, with 9 bases aligning to TRBD1. Germline trimming cut 10 bases from V and 7 bases from J; bases unmatched to any gene: 10. The CDR3 has 13 amino acids. Germline V gene sequence: CDR1 SNHLY, CDR2 FYNNEI. This chain's CDR3 is CATRQGGPGEAFF. Written as DNA, the CDR3 is TGTGCCACCCGACAGGGGGGGCCGGGTGAAGCTTTCTTT.

This clone has only a few counts. Other DNA sequences in this specimen translate into the identical CDR3. V and J are TRBV2 and TRBJ2-1; D is uncertain. This CDR3 spans 11 amino acids. Trimming left V 4 bases short and J 4 bases short, with 2 bases between. The germline V gene encodes CDR1 SNHLY and CDR2 FYNNEI. The CDR3 DNA is TGTGCCAGCAGTGCGTACAATGAGCAGTTCTTC. It specifies CASSAYNEQFF.

The chain joins TRBV2 to TRBJ2-7; D possibly corresponds to TRBD2 (6 bases). The CDR3 contains 12 residues. V was shortened by 8 bases and J by 3 bases, with 11 bases between the two germline ends. Germline CDR1 SNHLY, CDR2 FYNNEI. CDR3 nucleotides: TGTGCCAGCTCTAGCGAGGTCTACGAGCAGTACTTC. Translated: CASSSEVYEQYF.

V and J are TRBV5-1 and TRBJ2-1, with a tentative D call TRBD2 (5 bases). There are 15 residues in the CDR3. Germline assignment: CDR1 SGHRS and CDR2 YFSETQ. V was clipped by 0 bases and J by 7 bases, with 14 bases between them. CDR3 amino acids: CASSLGGTGLNEQFF. The CDR3 region has the DNA TGCGCCAGCAGCTTGGGGGGTACCGGACTGAATGAGCAGTTCTTC.

This clone was detected only a few times. This sequence joins TRBV29-1 and TRBJ2-2; 7 nucleotides align to TRBD1. The trim removed 7 bases at V and 4 bases at J, leaving 6 bases unmatched. In germline, CDR1 is SQVTM, CDR2 ANQGSEA. The CDR3 runs 13 residues. The CDR3 DNA is TGCAGCGCCCGACAGGGAAGCACCGGGGAGCTGTTTTTT. Encoded protein: CSARQGSTGELFF.

The V gene is TRBV19, the J gene TRBJ1-1; 7 bases match TRBD1. In germline, CDR1 is LNHDA, CDR2 SQIVND (reference sequence). J was trimmed by 6 bases and V by 6 bases; bases with no gene match: 10. This CDR3 is 14 amino acids long. The CDR3 bases are TGTGCCAGTAGCATGGACAGAGGGGGCCCTGAAGCTTTCTTT. This codes for CASSMDRGGPEAFF. Looking up the rest from reference TRBV19 and TRBJ1-1 gives the full variable domain: DGGITQSPKYLFRKEGQNVTLSCEQNLNHDAMYWYRQDPGQGLRLIYYSQIVNDFQKGDIAEGYSVSREKKESFPLTVTSAQKNPTAFYLCASSMDRGGPEAFFGQGTRLTVV.

The rearrangement joins TRBV5-1 to TRBJ2-1; 9 bases line up with TRBD1. Germline-derived CDR1 and CDR2 are SGHRS and YFSETQ. V was pared by 3 bases and J by 0 bases, with 1 base of the junction left unmatched. The CDR3 loop spans 15 amino acids. The CDR3 nucleotides read TGCGCCAGCAGCTGGGACAGGGCCTCCTACAATGAGCAGTTCTTC. It codes for CASSWDRASYNEQFF.

This clone was found a few times. The V gene is TRBV28, the J gene TRBJ2-7; D might be TRBD1 (6 bases). Per the germline V gene, CDR1 is MDHEN and CDR2 is SYDVKM. Trimming shortened V by 6 bases and J by 5 bases, and 17 bases separated the two germline ends. The CDR3 has 14 residues. DNA of the CDR3: TGTGCCAGCAGCTCCCCACAGGGCCCTCACGAGCAGTACTTC. Translated, it gives CASSSPQGPHEQYF.

This clone was counted only a few times. The chain employs TRBV13 and TRBJ2-5; a weak D match, TRBD1 (5 bases). This CDR3 has 14 amino acids. The germline gives CDR1 PRHDT, CDR2 FYEKMQ (reference sequence). Trimming took 2 bases from V and 0 from J, leaving 7 bases between them. The CDR3 here is CASSLIRDQETQYF. CDR3 DNA: TGTGCCAGCAGCTTAATCAGGGACCAAGAGACCCAGTACTTC.

The V gene is TRBV5-1, the J gene TRBJ1-1; a weak D match, TRBD1 (5 bases). V was clipped by 0 bases and J by 1 base, with 7 bases between them. This CDR3 comprises 14 residues. Looked up from germline, CDR1 is SGHRS and CDR2 is YFSETQ. In DNA form, the CDR3 reads TGCGCCAGCAGCTTGGGAGGACAGAACACTGAAGCTTTCTTT. Translated, it gives CASSLGGQNTEAFF.

This clone has a handful of counts. V and J are TRBV11-2 and TRBJ1-2, with D tentatively TRBD1 (6 bases). Per germline, CDR1 SGHAT and CDR2 FQNNGV. Trimming shortened V by 6 bases and J by 0 bases, and 8 bases separated the two germline ends. The CDR3 contains 13 residues. The DNA of the CDR3 is TGTGCCAGCAGAGGACAGTCTAACTATGGCTACACCTTC. Its protein product is CASRGQSNYGYTF. Variable domain in full (rest from reference TRBV11-2 and TRBJ1-2): EAGVAQSPRYKIIEKRQSVAFWCNPISGHATLYWYQQILGQGPKLLIQFQNNGVVDDSQLPKDRFSAERLKGVDSTLKIQPAKLEDSAVYLCASRGQSNYGYTFGSGTRLTVV.

The chain is built from TRBV7-3 and TRBJ2-5; a weak D match, TRBD2 (6 bases). This CDR3 is built from 16 residues. Between the trimmed V and J ends, which lost 4 bases and 5 bases, there was a span of 20 bases. CDR1 is SGHTA and CDR2 is FQGTGA in the germline V gene. This CDR3 is CASSSSGGRRYETQYF. CDR3 nucleotides: TGTGCCAGCAGCTCCTCCGGGGGACGTCGATACGAGACCCAGTACTTC.

Only a few counts were recorded for this clone. This sequence joins TRBV2 and TRBJ2-5; D is possibly TRBD2 (5 bases). V shed 6 bases and J shed 5 bases, with 13 bases lying between them. CDR3 length: 13 residues. The germline V gene encodes CDR1 SNHLY and CDR2 FYNNEI. CDR3 in amino acids: CASSSSEAETQYF. The CDR3, as DNA: TGTGCCAGCAGCAGTAGCGAGGCGGAGACCCAGTACTTC.

This clone was observed a handful of times. The chain has TRBV10-3 and TRBJ2-1; 10 bases are a match to TRBD2. Trimming cost V 10 bases and J 8 bases; bases outside gene matches: 11. CDR1 and CDR2 (germline): ENHRY, SYGVKD. The CDR3 runs to 14 residues. CDR3 sequence: CATSGRGGNDEQFF. Written as DNA, the CDR3 is TGTGCCACTAGCGGGAGAGGGGGGAACGATGAGCAGTTCTTC.

The J gene is TRBJ2-7, the V gene TRBV4-3; TRBD1 matches 8 bases. Germline loops: CDR1 LGHNA, CDR2 YSLEER. Germline trimming cut 0 bases from V and 5 bases from J; bases unmatched to any gene: 6. The CDR3 loop spans 15 amino acids. As DNA, the CDR3 is TGCGCCAGCAGCCAAGATAGGACAGGGTTCGACGAGCAGTACTTC. Its translation is CASSQDRTGFDEQYF.

This sequence joins TRBV9 and TRBJ2-7; no clear D gene. Germline CDR1 SGDLS, CDR2 YYNGEE. The CDR3 totals 14 residues. Trimming took 0 bases from V and 6 from J, leaving 13 bases between them. CDR3 protein: CASSVVSGLGEQYF. The DNA for the CDR3 is TGTGCCAGCAGCGTAGTTTCAGGATTGGGCGAGCAGTACTTC. Combining the CDR3 with reference TRBV9 and TRBJ2-7 gives the whole variable domain DSGVTQTPKHLITATGQRVTLRCSPRSGDLSVYWYQQSLDQGLQFLIQYYNGEERAKGNILERFSAQQFPDLHSELNLSSLELGDSALYFCASSVVSGLGEQYFGPGTRLTVT.

This chain links TRBV5-1 with TRBJ2-3, with D maybe TRBD1 (6 bases). Trimming removed 6 bases at V and 2 bases at J, with 16 bases between. This CDR3 region has 15 residues. Germline CDR1 and CDR2: SGHRS and YFSETQ. CDR3 loop: CASTPTGQPTDTQYF. CDR3 bases: TGCGCCAGCACCCCGACCGGACAGCCCACAGATACGCAGTATTTT.

This clone was counted ten times or more. The chain is built from TRBV7-9 and TRBJ2-1, with no clear D. The germline V gene encodes CDR1 SEHNR and CDR2 FQNEAQ (reference sequence). The V end lost 4 bases, the J end lost 10 bases, and 8 bases lay between the germline ends. The CDR3 is made up of 11 amino acids. CDR3 residues: CASSSPQEQFF. In DNA form, the CDR3 reads TGTGCCAGCAGCTCACCACAAGAGCAGTTCTTC.

The chain employs TRBV5-1 and TRBJ1-4; possibly TRBD1 for D (6 bases). CDR1 is SGHRS, CDR2 YFSETQ, per germline. The CDR3 runs 15 residues. The ends were cut back, 0 bases at V and 5 bases at J, with 11 bases in the middle. The CDR3 DNA is TGCGCCAGCAGCTTGGAGACAGGTTCCAATGAAAAACTGTTTTTT. This encodes CASSLETGSNEKLFF.

This clone was counted a few times. This rearrangement joins TRBV2 to TRBJ1-1; tentatively, D is TRBD1 (6 bases). The germline V gene has CDR1 SNHLY and CDR2 FYNNEI. The V gene lost 1 base and the J gene lost 2 bases, with 8 bases spanning the gap. The CDR3 is 14 amino acids. The CDR3 region is CASSEGTANTEAFF. DNA for the CDR3: TGTGCCAGCAGTGAAGGGACAGCAAACACTGAAGCTTTCTTT.

V and J are TRBV27 and TRBJ2-7, with 12 bases fitting TRBD2. The CDR3 contains 14 residues. The trim removed 3 bases at V and 6 bases at J, leaving 3 bases unmatched. Germline-derived CDR1 and CDR2 are MNHEY and SMNVEV (reference sequence). CDR3: CASSFLAGGPEQYF. The DNA of the CDR3 is TGTGCCAGCAGTTTTCTAGCGGGAGGGCCCGAGCAGTACTTC.

CDR3: CASSFAGTSGSLMFF. The CDR3 coding sequence is TGTGCCAGCAGCTTTGCCGGGACTAGCGGTTCTTTAATGTTCTTC. The chain combines TRBV7-2 with TRBJ2-1; 11 nucleotides agree with TRBD2. Trimming removed 3 bases from V and 15 bases from J; junction bases left unmatched: 13. The germline V gene has CDR1 SGHTA and CDR2 FQGNSA. The CDR3 is 15 amino acids. The full variable domain, rest sourced from reference TRBV7-2 and TRBJ2-1, is GAGVSQSPSNKVTEKGKDVELRCDPISGHTALYWYRQSLGQGLEFLIYFQGNSAPDKSGLPSDRFSAERTGGSVSTLTIQRTQQEDSAVYLCASSFAGTSGSLMFFGPGTRLTVL.

As to this clone: One junction end disagrees with the germline gene, perhaps due to a read error. The V gene is TRBV27, the J gene TRBJ2-7; D not resolved. CDR1 is MNHEY, CDR2 SMNVEV, per germline (reference sequence). This CDR3 is built from 13 residues. CDR3 in amino acids: CASSLFPRQILHF. The CDR3 nucleotides read TGTGCCAGCAGTTTATTCCCCCGACAAATTCTTCACTTC.

Regarding this clone: A read error may produce the germline difference seen at one junction end. The rearrangement links TRBV7-9 to TRBJ2-1; TRBD2 matches 12 bases. Germline CDR1 is SEHNR and CDR2 is FQNEAQ (reference sequence). The CDR3 is 14 residues long. CDR3 in amino acids: CASSLAGGNGEQFF. DNA of the CDR3: TGTGCCAGCAGCCTAGCGGGAGGGAACGGGGAGCAGTTCTTC.

The V and J genes are TRBV25-1 and TRBJ2-2, with D tentatively TRBD1 (5 bases). Germline-derived CDR1 and CDR2 are MGHDK and SYGVNS. Between the trimmed V and J ends, which lost 5 bases and 3 bases, there was a span of 13 bases. CDR3 size: 15 residues. CDR3 sequence (DNA): TGTGCCAGCAGTCCTGACAGAGAACACACCGGGGAGCTGTTTTTT. This sequence encodes CASSPDREHTGELFF. Full variable domain (missing parts from reference TRBV25-1 and TRBJ2-2): EADIYQTPRYLVIGTGKKITLECSQTMGHDKMYWYQQDPGMELHLIHYSYGVNSTEKGDLSSESTVSRIRTEHFPLTLESARPSHTSQYLCASSPDREHTGELFFGEGSRLTVL.

This rearrangement joins TRBV30 to TRBJ2-1; the D is unclear. The ends were cut back, 2 bases at V and 7 bases at J, with 12 bases in the middle. This CDR3 contains 13 residues. The V gene's germline CDR1 is GTSNPN and CDR2 SVGIG (reference sequence). The CDR3 DNA is TGTGCCTGGAGTATTCTAGAGTCAAATGAGCAGTTCTTC. Protein: CAWSILESNEQFF.

In its sample, this clone was seen a few times. V gene TRBV6-1 combines with J gene TRBJ2-1; D may be TRBD2 (7 bases). V was clipped by 2 bases and J by 9 bases, with 11 bases between them. Germline CDR1 MNHNS, CDR2 SASEGT. This CDR3 contains 13 residues. The CDR3 reads CASSERGAREQFF. In DNA, the CDR3 is TGTGCCAGCAGTGAACGGGGGGCTCGTGAGCAGTTCTTC.